The source of this T cell receptor (beta chain) is a study of T cells in Graves' hyperthyroidism and ophthalmopathy (dated by TCRdb to the late 2010s). As for the study more broadly: Peripheral blood samples were taken at initial diagnosis, before any treatment was given. TCR V-J signatures able to tell the groups apart were searched for in a discovery cohort of more than 90 patients, of whom more than 40 had Graves' ophthalmopathy and 57 had stable Graves' hyperthyroidism. Prospective prediction of ophthalmopathy was tested in an independent validation cohort of some 20 hyperthyroidism patients and some 17 patients who later progressed to ophthalmopathy. The 80 to 100 discovery patients were randomly divided into training and test sets at a 7:3 ratio. In addition, the study compared T-cell repertoires in thyroid tissue and in blood from roughly 6 Graves' hyperthyroidism patients. After sampling, hyperthyroidism patients received methimazole starting at 30 mg daily, and ophthalmopathy patients received high-dose intravenous methylprednisolone. The paper reports TCR Vbeta CDR3 sequencing of roughly 140 peripheral blood samples: 43 ophthalmopathy, around 80 hyperthyroidism and 17 progressor patients.

Amplification of TCR beta CDR3 regions was carried out from RNA transcripts. The first round of RT-PCR for the TCR CDR3 was performed with the HTBI primer set and the Qiagen OneStep RT-PCR kit. A second multiplex PCR round built the libraries, followed by size selection and purification. The libraries were sequenced on an Illumina HiSeq2000 using paired-end 100 bp reads. On the authors' methods: SOAPnuke was used to process the raw data, removing reads that contained adapters or uncalled bases, had a mean Phred below 15, or lacked an exact match to the constant primer or identifier. COPE v1.2.5 was used to merge high-quality paired reads, and clonotypes were defined as unique nucleotide sequences. MiTCR v1.1 was used to align clonotypes to the IMGT TRBV, TRBD and TRBJ reference segments. The analysis was restricted to V-J combinations with a frequency above 0.0001, which together covered 99.2% of the repertoires. A TCS score was defined as the ratio between F50 (clonal expansion) and ExV (chaos), using BLOSUM62-based TCRdist between CDR3 peptides within each V-J. Welch's t-statistics and random forest reduced 514 V-J features to 10 to 15, which were used in a naive Bayes classifier (R e1071). TCRdb took the public reads, trimmed them with fastp at Q25, ran MiXCR for clone calling and kept in-frame beta chains. Rows are unified per CDR3 protein, each entry keeping the most common DNA and genes. In this record, the V and J calls reflect TCRdb's handling and not the investigators' own analysis. This sample holds over 500,000 distinct CDR3 sequences; over 15% were observed only once. The ten top clones hold 17% of the sample.

Moderately to severely active disease, a Clinical Activity Score of at least 3, a NOSPECS grade of at least 4, and a duration under 3 months were present in ophthalmopathy patients. Exclusion was applied to patients with uncontrolled infections, other autoimmune diseases, pregnancy or lactation. Diagnoses were established on the basis of clinical symptoms, serum thyroxine and TRAb, thyroid ultrasound, and orbital computed tomography. PBMCs were isolated from 7.5 to 10 ml of fresh peripheral blood by Ficoll-Paque density gradient centrifugation. Total RNA was extracted using Trizol reagent, and RNA quality was assessed on an Agilent 2100 Bioanalyzer. This clonotype was recorded only once. The clone's antigen remains unknown. This may be a read error, as it is one base from a much larger clone. General study outcomes and caveats: In validation, the model predicted progression to ophthalmopathy a median of about 6.8 months before onset, with about 70% sensitivity and about 75% specificity. In cross-validation, a model built on a 13 V-J signature told ophthalmopathy apart from stable hyperthyroidism with under 90% sensitivity and 81% to 82% specificity, and in testing the same model reached 80%/75%. No statistical method was used to fix the sample size in advance, and group allocation was not hidden from the investigators. Most expanded thyroid clonotypes (frequency above 0.001) were also found in blood, which suggests that blood repertoires may mirror thyroid immune responses.

CDR1 and CDR2, per the germline V gene, are MDHEN and SYDVKM. Trimming takes 4 bases from V and 8 bases from J, and the germline ends sit 15 bases apart. The CDR3 holds 15 amino acids from the cysteine to the phenylalanine. Left in the record is the CDR3 DNA by itself, 45 bases read in frame from the first base. The chain is assembled from TRBV28 and TRBJ1-6; the D gene is not confidently resolved. Sequencing was performed on blood. This receptor was obtained from a woman under 30 with Graves' ophthalmopathy. The CDR3 sequence is CASSSSQAYYSPLHF. The DNA sequence is given as TGTGCCAGCAGTTCTTCCCAGGCCTACTATTCACCCCTCCACTTT.